These 11 T cell receptor beta chains were all obtained from the same sample, sequenced in a study of identical twins. TCRdb ran MiXCR on the 5' RACE reads and lists one entry per CDR3 protein. The sample contains around 960,000 distinct CDR3 sequences, 10% to 15% of which appear only once. Separately, the same data were catalogued under a study of yellow fever vaccine responses in identical twins.

Sequences were obtained from PBMCs. The origin of the receptors is a woman in her late teens or twenties in good health.

The J gene is TRBJ2-6, the V gene TRBV4-1; D gene ambiguous. Germline values: CDR1 MGHRA, CDR2 YSYEKL. V was pared by 7 bases and J by 4 bases, with 17 bases between. The CDR3 is made up of 16 amino acids. The CDR3 reads CASNPAKPIGANVLTF. CDR3 DNA sequence: TGCGCCAGCAACCCAGCGAAACCGATAGGGGCCAACGTCCTGACTTTC.

Only a few counts were recorded for this clonotype. CDR3 protein: CASGSGVKRGGSNTGELFF. DNA for the CDR3: TGTGCTAGTGGTAGCGGGGTCAAACGCGGAGGTTCGAACACCGGGGAGCTGTTTTTT. This chain uses TRBV12-5 with TRBJ2-2, with 7 bases lining up with TRBD2. Germline V gene sequence: CDR1 LGHNT, CDR2 FRNRAP. The J segment lost 0 bases and the V segment lost 5 bases, leaving 15 bases of the junction unmatched. The CDR3 contains 19 residues.

Only a few counts were recorded for this clonotype. This chain links TRBV25-1 with TRBJ2-7, with D possibly being TRBD1 (5 bases). V lost 2 bases, J lost 2 bases, and 7 bases lay in between. This CDR3 has 13 residues. Per the germline V gene, CDR1 is MGHDK and CDR2 is SYGVNS. The DNA for the CDR3 is TGTGCCAGCAGTGAAGCAGGGCCCTACGAGCAGTACTTC. Protein product: CASSEAGPYEQYF.

V gene TRBV6-5 combines with J gene TRBJ2-3; a possible D gene is TRBD2 (5 bases). The CDR3 has 18 residues. Germline lookup yields CDR1 MNHEY and CDR2 SVGAGI. Trimming took off 0 bases at V and 0 bases at J, with 16 bases between the two ends. The CDR3: CASSYSWAGKPSTDTQYF. For the CDR3, the DNA is TGTGCCAGCAGTTACTCGTGGGCCGGGAAACCTAGCACAGATACGCAGTATTTT.

A few counts support this clonotype. This rearrangement joins TRBV6-2 or TRBV6-3 to TRBJ1-1; D is ambiguous. Germline V gene data show CDR1 as MNHEY and CDR2 as SVGEGT. This CDR3 has 13 residues. The V gene lost 2 bases and the J gene lost 4 bases, with 8 bases spanning the gap. The CDR3 region is CASSYKSSTEAFF. CDR3 bases: TGTGCCAGCAGTTACAAGAGTAGCACTGAAGCTTTCTTT.

This chain uses TRBV27 with TRBJ2-5, with TRBD2 matching 12 bases. This CDR3 spans 16 amino acids. The germline V gene encodes CDR1 MNHEY and CDR2 SMNVEV (reference sequence). After removal of 6 bases from V and 3 bases from J, the junction contained 8 bases not matched to a gene. CDR3 loop: CASSPLAGGREETQYF. The CDR3 DNA sequence: TGTGCCAGCAGCCCGCTAGCGGGGGGGCGGGAAGAGACCCAGTACTTC.

This clonotype has a handful of counts. A much larger clone is a single base away; this may be a read error. The rearrangement links TRBV12-3 or TRBV12-4 to TRBJ1-2, with TRBD1 matching over 8 bases. This CDR3 has 15 residues. The CDR3 sequence: CAGSPKDRVGYGYTF. CDR3 coding DNA: TGTGCCGGCAGTCCAAAGGACAGGGTCGGCTATGGCTACACCTTC.

The V call is TRBV18, the J call TRBJ2-1, with a possible D match to TRBD1 (5 bases). Trimming removed 2 bases at V and 7 bases at J, with 15 bases between. Looked up from germline, CDR1 is KGHSH and CDR2 is LQKENI. This CDR3 comprises 15 residues. CDR3 sequence reads: CASSPEWIGANEQFF. The CDR3 DNA sequence: TGTGCCAGCTCACCAGAATGGATAGGGGCGAATGAGCAGTTCTTC.

This clonotype was seen more than once but under ten times. The rearrangement uses TRBV10-3 and TRBJ2-3; TRBD2 might be the D (6 bases). CDR1 ENHRY and CDR2 SYGVKD come from the germline V gene. V was pared by 4 bases and J by 11 bases, with 16 bases between. This CDR3 region has 13 residues. The CDR3 DNA sequence: TGTGCCATCAGTGTGGGAGCGGGCAATATGCAGTATTTT. This encodes CAISVGAGNMQYF.

DNA of the CDR3: TGTGCCAGCAGCTTAGGAGGGTGGGGCACGAGGAACACTGAAGCTTTCTTT. Translating it yields CASSLGGWGTRNTEAFF. The chain is built from TRBV7-2 and TRBJ1-1, with D perhaps TRBD1 (5 bases). The CDR3 extends over 17 amino acids. V gave up 1 base and J gave up 1 base, with 16 bases separating them. Per germline, CDR1 SGHTA and CDR2 FQGNSA.

This chain joins TRBV20-1 and TRBJ2-3, with unresolved D. The germline CDR1 and CDR2 sequences are DFQATT and SNEGSKA (reference sequence). The CDR3 extends over 15 amino acids. Trimming took off 7 bases at V and 7 bases at J, with 24 bases between the two ends. CDR3 nucleotides: TGCAGTGTCCCAAGATCACCTAGTGATTCGAATACGCAGTATTTT. This sequence encodes CSVPRSPSDSNTQYF.